The text below deals with one T cell receptor (beta chain). Time point: recipient sample about 28 days before transplant, after cytoreduction. The table came from immunoSEQ multiplex PCR; TCRdb's copy has only in-frame clones and leaves some out. The sample shows some 14,000 clones, over 70% of them seen only once. The sample comes from a study of T cell clonotyping in hematopoietic cell transplantation. Looking at the study overall: Pretransplant recipient samples were taken after cytoreduction.

Trimming cost V 5 bases and J 1 base, with 11 bases left between them. CDR3 size: 14 residues. Per germline, CDR1 SEHNR and CDR2 FQNEAQ (reference sequence). This sequence originates from a man aged 60 to 75 with acute myeloid leukemia. Some clones in this sample may be carry-over from other donors' samples. The source was peripheral blood mononuclear cells, collected before stem cell transplant. V usage is TRBV7-9 and J usage is TRBJ1-1; D may be TRBD1 (5 bases). The CDR3 protein is CASSRREENTEAFF. CDR3 sequence (DNA): TGTGCCAGCAGCCGCAGGGAGGAGAACACTGAAGCTTTCTTT.